These 13 T cell receptor beta chains were sequenced from one sample in a study of molecular identifiers for immune sequencing clone quantification. TCRdb called the PCR reads again in MiXCR, with one record for every CDR3 protein. This sample has some 580,000 distinct CDR3 sequences; roughly 23% occur once, and the top ten carry about 0.8%. Specimen: naive CD8+ T cells from blood, with Jurkat cell RNA spiked in. Subset given: FACS-sorted CD8+CD4-CCR7+CD45RA+ naive T cells. These receptors all come from a human donor in good health. Some libraries in this study had Jurkat cell RNA spiked in.

A few counts support this clonotype. This chain connects TRBV19 to TRBJ2-7, with D perhaps TRBD1 or TRBD2 (5 bases each). Germline CDR1 LNHDA, CDR2 SQIVND (reference sequence). The CDR3 has 16 amino acids. Trimming pared 2 bases from V and 0 bases from J, leaving 14 bases between. The DNA of the CDR3 is TGTGCCAGTAGTATATTTCCGGGACCGAACTCCTACGAGCAGTACTTC. Its translation: CASSIFPGPNSYEQYF.

J is TRBJ1-5 and V is TRBV27; D is unresolved. With 5 bases removed from V and 5 bases from J, the gap between germline ends came to 13 bases. CDR3 length equals 14 residues. CDR1 MNHEY and CDR2 SMNVEV come from the germline V gene (reference sequence). The CDR3 sequence: CASSPILADQPQHF. The CDR3, as DNA: TGTGCCAGCAGTCCAATTCTAGCGGATCAGCCCCAGCATTTT.

Notes on this clonotype: This may be a read error, as it is one base from a much larger clone. The chain uses TRBV7-9 and TRBJ2-7; 7 nucleotides line up with TRBD1. Germline V gene sequence: CDR1 SEHNR, CDR2 FQNEAQ (reference sequence). This CDR3 has 15 residues. The trim removed 11 bases at V and 4 bases at J, leaving 17 bases unmatched. CDR3 protein: CAGEGVWQGEYEQYF. The CDR3 DNA sequence: TGTGCCGGCGAGGGGGTATGGCAGGGGGAGTACGAGCAGTACTTC.

This clonotype came up many times. V gene TRBV20-1 combines with J gene TRBJ2-5; 8 bases line up with TRBD2. The CDR3 consists of 13 residues. CDR1 is DFQATT and CDR2 is SNEGSKA in the germline V gene (reference sequence). The J segment lost 9 bases and the V segment lost 3 bases, leaving 9 bases of the junction unmatched. For the CDR3, the DNA is TGCAGTGCTAGCGGGAGGGGGGATAGGTCCCAGTACTTC. Translated, it gives CSASGRGDRSQYF.

This rearrangement joins TRBV19 to TRBJ2-2; D remains ambiguous. Germline V gene sequence: CDR1 LNHDA, CDR2 SQIVND (reference sequence). Trimming removed 6 bases from V and 4 bases from J, with 6 bases in between. The CDR3 extends over 12 amino acids. DNA of the CDR3: TGTGCCAGTAGGGCTTTCACCGGGGAGCTGTTTTTT. The encoded protein is CASRAFTGELFF.

The genes are TRBV28 and TRBJ2-7; D ambiguous. The CDR3 has 13 amino acids. V was trimmed by 1 base and J by 6 bases, leaving 10 bases between them. Germline V gene sequence: CDR1 MDHEN, CDR2 SYDVKM. The chain's CDR3 is CASSLYRGREQYF. DNA of the CDR3: TGTGCCAGCAGTTTATACAGAGGACGCGAGCAGTACTTC.

This clonotype came up a few times. The chain is built from TRBV9 and TRBJ1-2, with D maybe TRBD1 (6 bases). CDR1 is SGDLS, CDR2 YYNGEE, per germline. There are 18 residues in the CDR3. The V end was cut by 3 bases, the J end by 5 bases, with 26 bases between. In DNA, the CDR3 is TGTGCCAGCAGCGCATTCCCTTCCTCCGGACAGATGAGGTATGGCTACACCTTC. Its translation is CASSAFPSSGQMRYGYTF.

This chain links TRBV6-6 with TRBJ2-2, with 10 bases lining up with TRBD1. Trimming at V came to 2 bases and at J to 4 bases, leaving 4 bases not matched to a gene. This CDR3 is 16 amino acids long. Germline V gene sequence: CDR1 MNHNY, CDR2 SVGAGI (reference sequence). CDR3 in amino acids: CASSYGTGERTGELFF. In DNA form, the CDR3 reads TGTGCCAGCAGTTACGGGACAGGGGAACGCACCGGGGAGCTGTTTTTT.

Worth noting for this clonotype: Mismatch with germline at one junction end may stem from a read error. The chain carries TRBV2 and TRBJ2-1; 8 nucleotides line up with TRBD2. This CDR3 is 16 amino acids long. CDR1 and CDR2 from the germline V gene are SNHLY and FYNNEI. In DNA, the CDR3 is TGTGCCAGCAGTGAAGCGGTACTAGCGGTATTCGGTGAGCGGTTCTTC. Its protein is CASSEAVLAVFGERFF. Full variable domain (remainder filled in from reference TRBV2 and TRBJ2-1): EPEVTQTPSHQVTQMGQEVILRCVPISNHLYFYWYRQILGQKVEFLVSFYNNEISEKSEIFDDQFSVERPDGSNFTLKIRSTKLEDSAMYFCASSEAVLAVFGERFFGPGTRLTVL.

This clonotype has at least ten counts. The chain couples TRBV5-6 to TRBJ2-4; weak D call: TRBD1 (5 bases). The CDR3 totals 15 residues. Per the germline V gene, CDR1 is SGHDT and CDR2 is YYEEEE. V was cut by 5 bases and J by 8 bases, with 20 bases left in between. The DNA of the CDR3 is TGTGCCAGCAGGAGCTGGGGCGCTTGGGTAGACATTCAGTACTTC. This sequence encodes CASRSWGAWVDIQYF.

This clonotype showed up many times. V and J are TRBV12-5 and TRBJ2-3; the match to TRBD2 covers 7 bases. Trimming took 6 bases from V and 1 from J; bases not matched to a gene: 7. Germline CDR1 and CDR2: LGHNT and FRNRAP. CDR3 length: 15 amino acids. DNA of the CDR3: TGTGCTAGTGGCCCAGGACTAGGGGGCACAGATACGCAGTATTTT. It is translated as CASGPGLGGTDTQYF. Looking up the rest from reference TRBV12-5 and TRBJ2-3 gives the full variable domain: DARVTQTPRHKVTEMGQEVTMRCQPILGHNTVFWYRQTMMQGLELLAYFRNRAPLDDSGMPKDRFSAEMPDATLATLKIQPSEPRDSAVYFCASGPGLGGTDTQYFGPGTRLTVL.

In this sample, this clonotype turned up many times. The chain employs TRBV5-6 and TRBJ1-1; D remains ambiguous. The V gene's germline CDR1 is SGHDT and CDR2 YYEEEE. CDR3 length: 12 amino acids. V was trimmed by 0 bases and J by 10 bases, leaving 10 bases between them. The DNA of the CDR3 is TGTGCCAGCAGCTTGGCGTGGTCAGCAGCTTTCTTT. This encodes CASSLAWSAAFF.

This clonotype was recorded at least ten times. V and J are TRBV6-2 or TRBV6-3 and TRBJ2-3; 9 bases map to TRBD2. This CDR3 has 15 amino acids. The V segment lost 6 bases and the J segment 0 bases; nucleotides outside the gene matches: 4. Per the germline V gene, CDR1 is MNHEY and CDR2 is SVGEGT. CDR3 DNA: TGTGCCAGCAGGACTAGCGGAAAAAGCACAGATACGCAGTATTTT. It specifies CASRTSGKSTDTQYF.